This record covers a single T cell receptor beta chain. Per the germline V gene, CDR1 is DFQATT and CDR2 is SNEGSKA (reference sequence). Trimming left V 6 bases short and J 3 bases short, with 9 bases between. The CDR3 has 11 amino acids. TCRdb's copy holds only in-frame clones and misses some; the assay was immunoSEQ multiplex PCR. Of 500,000 to 850,000 clones listed, 87% are singletons. This sample is part of a study of shared T cell receptors in the human thymus. These data were also filed under a second study, of human thymus T cells.

The chain joins TRBV20-1 to TRBJ2-7, with D possibly matching TRBD1 (6 bases). Sample: thymocytes. This clonotype was sampled from a boy under two years old with a congenital heart defect. CDR3 loop: CSAKDSYEQYF. The DNA for the CDR3 is TGCAGTGCCAAGGACAGCTACGAGCAGTACTTC.